The subject of this entry is one TCR beta chain. The entry originates in a study of T cell changes during pregnancy in multiple sclerosis. The assay was immunoSEQ multiplex PCR, and TCRdb's table has in-frame clones only and misses some. The table records more than 50,000 clones, 80% to 90% of them present only once. V lost 0 bases to trimming and J lost 6 bases, with 14 bases between them. Per germline, CDR1 MNHEY and CDR2 SVGAGI. This CDR3 is 15 amino acids long. The sample in question was peripheral blood, obtained in the first trimester of pregnancy. The chain is built from TRBV6-5 and TRBJ1-1; tentatively, D is TRBD1 (6 bases). The TCR was taken from a female donor with multiple sclerosis, enrolled in a pregnancy study. This CDR3 reads CASSYSPDRSAEAFF. CDR3 in DNA: TGTGCCAGCAGTTACTCGCCTGACAGGAGCGCTGAAGCTTTCTTT.